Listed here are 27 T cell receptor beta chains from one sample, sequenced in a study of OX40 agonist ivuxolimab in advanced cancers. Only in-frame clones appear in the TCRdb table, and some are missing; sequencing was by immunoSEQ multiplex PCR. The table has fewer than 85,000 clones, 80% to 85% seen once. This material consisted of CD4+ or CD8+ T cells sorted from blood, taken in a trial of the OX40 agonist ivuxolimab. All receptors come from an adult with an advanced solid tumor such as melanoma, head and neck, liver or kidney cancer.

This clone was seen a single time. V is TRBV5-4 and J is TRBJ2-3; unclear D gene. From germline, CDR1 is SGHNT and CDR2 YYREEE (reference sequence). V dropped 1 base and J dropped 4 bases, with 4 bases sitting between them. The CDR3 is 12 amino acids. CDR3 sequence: CASSLSSDTQYF. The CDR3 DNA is TGTGCCAGCAGCTTGAGCTCAGATACGCAGTATTTT.

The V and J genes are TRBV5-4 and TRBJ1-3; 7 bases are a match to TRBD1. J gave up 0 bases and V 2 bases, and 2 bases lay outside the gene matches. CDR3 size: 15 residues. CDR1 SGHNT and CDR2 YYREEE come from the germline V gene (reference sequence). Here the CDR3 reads CASSFYRGSGNTIYF. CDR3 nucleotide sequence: TGTGCCAGCAGCTTTTACAGGGGCTCTGGAAACACCATATATTTT.

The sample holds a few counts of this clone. The CDR3 is CASSQDWAAGGSSTDTQYF. The CDR3 DNA reads as TGCGCCAGCAGCCAAGATTGGGCCGCTGGCGGGAGCAGCACAGATACGCAGTATTTT. V usage is TRBV4-1 and J usage is TRBJ2-3, with 7 bases aligning to TRBD2. Looked up from germline, CDR1 is MGHRA and CDR2 is YSYEKL. The CDR3 sequence is 19 residues long. Trimming removed 0 bases from V and 0 bases from J; junction bases left unmatched: 12.

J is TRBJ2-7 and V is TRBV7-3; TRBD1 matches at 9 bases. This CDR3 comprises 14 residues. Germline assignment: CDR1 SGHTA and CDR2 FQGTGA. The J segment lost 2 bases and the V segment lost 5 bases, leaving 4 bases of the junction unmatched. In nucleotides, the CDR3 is TGTGCCAGCAGCCCCGGGACAGGGACCTACGAGCAGTACTTC. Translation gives CASSPGTGTYEQYF.

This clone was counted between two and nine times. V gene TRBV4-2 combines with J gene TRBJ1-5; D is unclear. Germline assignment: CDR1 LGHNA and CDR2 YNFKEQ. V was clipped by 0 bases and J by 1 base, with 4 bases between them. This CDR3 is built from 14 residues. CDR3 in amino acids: CASSQDGSNQPQHF. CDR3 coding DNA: TGTGCCAGCAGCCAAGATGGAAGCAATCAGCCCCAGCATTTT.

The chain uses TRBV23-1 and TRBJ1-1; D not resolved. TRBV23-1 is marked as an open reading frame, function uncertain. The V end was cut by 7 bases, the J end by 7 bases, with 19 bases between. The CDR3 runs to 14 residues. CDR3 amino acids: CASTINREPLEAFF. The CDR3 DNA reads TGCGCCAGCACTATCAATCGGGAACCCCTTGAAGCTTTCTTT.

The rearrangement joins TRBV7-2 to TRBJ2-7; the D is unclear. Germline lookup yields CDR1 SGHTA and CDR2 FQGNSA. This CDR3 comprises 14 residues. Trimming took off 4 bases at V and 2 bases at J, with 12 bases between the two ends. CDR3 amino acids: CASSSGPTTYEQYF. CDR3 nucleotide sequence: TGTGCCAGCAGCTCCGGACCCACGACCTACGAGCAGTACTTC.

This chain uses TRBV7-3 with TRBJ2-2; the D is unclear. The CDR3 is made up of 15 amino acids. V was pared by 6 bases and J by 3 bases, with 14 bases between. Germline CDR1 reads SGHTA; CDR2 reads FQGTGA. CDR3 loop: CASSLTGADTGELFF. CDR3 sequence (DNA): TGTGCCAGCAGTCTGACTGGTGCGGACACCGGGGAGCTGTTTTTT.

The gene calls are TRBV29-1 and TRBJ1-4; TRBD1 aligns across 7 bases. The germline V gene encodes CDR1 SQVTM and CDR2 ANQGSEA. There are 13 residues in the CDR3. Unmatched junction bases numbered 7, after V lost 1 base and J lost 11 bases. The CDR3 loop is CSVEGPGQKKLFF. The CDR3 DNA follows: TGCAGCGTTGAAGGTCCGGGACAGAAGAAACTGTTTTTT.

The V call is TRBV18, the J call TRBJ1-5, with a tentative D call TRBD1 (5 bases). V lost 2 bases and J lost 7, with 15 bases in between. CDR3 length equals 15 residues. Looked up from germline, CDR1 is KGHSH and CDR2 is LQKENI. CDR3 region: CASSPRGATGQPQHF. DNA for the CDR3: TGTGCCAGCTCACCAAGAGGGGCGACGGGCCAGCCCCAGCATTTT. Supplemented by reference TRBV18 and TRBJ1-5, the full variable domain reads NAGVMQNPRHLVRRRGQEARLRCSPMKGHSHVYWYRQLPEEGLKFMVYLQKENIIDESGMPKERFSAEFPKEGPSILRIQQVVRGDSAAYFCASSPRGATGQPQHFGDGTRLSIL.

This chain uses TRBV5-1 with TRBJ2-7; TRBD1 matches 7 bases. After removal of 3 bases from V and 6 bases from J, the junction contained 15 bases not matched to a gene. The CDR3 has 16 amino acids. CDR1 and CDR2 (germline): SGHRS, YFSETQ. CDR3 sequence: CASSSQTGPLVFEQYF. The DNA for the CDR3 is TGCGCCAGCAGCTCCCAGACAGGGCCCCTAGTATTCGAGCAGTACTTC.

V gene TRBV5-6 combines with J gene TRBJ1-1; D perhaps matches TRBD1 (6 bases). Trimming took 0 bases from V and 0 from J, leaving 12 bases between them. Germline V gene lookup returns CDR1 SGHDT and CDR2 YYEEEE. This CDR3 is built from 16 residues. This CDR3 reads CASSLEGGGVNTEAFF. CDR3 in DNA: TGTGCCAGCAGCTTGGAGGGCGGGGGCGTGAACACTGAAGCTTTCTTT.

The CDR3 DNA reads as TGTGCCAGCAGCTTAGCCTCGGGGGGTACCCTCCACTTT. Protein: CASSLASGGTLHF. The V and J genes are TRBV11-1 and TRBJ1-6; weak D call: TRBD1 (5 bases). Germline V gene lookup returns CDR1 SGHAT and CDR2 FQDESV (reference sequence). Between the trimmed V and J ends, which lost 0 bases and 14 bases, there was a span of 11 bases. The CDR3 extends over 13 amino acids.

The CDR3 is CASAGPAASNQPQHF. DNA of the CDR3: TGTGCCAGCGCCGGGCCAGCAGCTAGCAATCAGCCCCAGCATTTT. The chain employs TRBV2 and TRBJ1-5; no firm D call. Germline V gene sequence: CDR1 SNHLY, CDR2 FYNNEI. There are 15 residues in the CDR3. Trimming removed 8 bases from V and 0 bases from J, with 14 bases in between.

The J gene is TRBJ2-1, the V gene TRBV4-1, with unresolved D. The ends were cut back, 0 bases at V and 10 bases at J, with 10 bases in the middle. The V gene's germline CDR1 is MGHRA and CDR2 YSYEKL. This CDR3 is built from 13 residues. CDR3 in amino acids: CASSQDRALEQFF. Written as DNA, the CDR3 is TGCGCCAGCAGCCAAGATCGGGCGCTGGAGCAGTTCTTC.

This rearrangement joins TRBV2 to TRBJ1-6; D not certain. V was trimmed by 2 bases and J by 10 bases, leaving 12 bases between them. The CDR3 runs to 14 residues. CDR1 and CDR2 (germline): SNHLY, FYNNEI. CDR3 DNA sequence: TGTGCCAGCAGTGAATCAGGACGACTGTCACCCCTCCACTTT. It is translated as CASSESGRLSPLHF.

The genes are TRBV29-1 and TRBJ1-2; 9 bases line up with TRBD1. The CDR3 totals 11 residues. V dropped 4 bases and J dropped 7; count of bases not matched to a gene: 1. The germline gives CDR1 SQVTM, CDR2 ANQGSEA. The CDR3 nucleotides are TGCAGCGTTGGGACAGGGGCTGGCTACACCTTC. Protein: CSVGTGAGYTF.

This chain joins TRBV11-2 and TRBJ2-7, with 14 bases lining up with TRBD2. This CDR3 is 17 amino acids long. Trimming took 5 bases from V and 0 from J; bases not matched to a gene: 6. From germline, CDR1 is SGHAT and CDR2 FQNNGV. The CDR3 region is CASSAGLAGGRSYEQYF. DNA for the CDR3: TGTGCCAGCAGCGCCGGACTAGCGGGGGGTCGCTCCTACGAGCAGTACTTC.

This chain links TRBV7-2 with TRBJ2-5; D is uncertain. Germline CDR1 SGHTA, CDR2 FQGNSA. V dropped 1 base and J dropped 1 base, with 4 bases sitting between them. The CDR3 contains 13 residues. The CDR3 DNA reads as TGTGCCAGCAGCTTAGTGGGCCAAGAGACCCAGTACTTC. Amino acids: CASSLVGQETQYF.

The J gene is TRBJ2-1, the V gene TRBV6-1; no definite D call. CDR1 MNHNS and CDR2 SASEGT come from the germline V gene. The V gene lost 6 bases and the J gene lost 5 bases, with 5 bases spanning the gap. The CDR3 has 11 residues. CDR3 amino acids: CASSQNNEQFF. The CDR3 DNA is TGTGCCAGCAGCCAGAACAATGAGCAGTTCTTC.

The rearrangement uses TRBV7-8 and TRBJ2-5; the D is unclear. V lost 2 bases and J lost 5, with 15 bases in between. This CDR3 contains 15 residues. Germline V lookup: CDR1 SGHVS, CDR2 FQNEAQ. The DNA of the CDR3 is TGTGCCAGCAGCTTAACCCCGACCCGGACCGAGACCCAGTACTTC. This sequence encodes CASSLTPTRTETQYF.

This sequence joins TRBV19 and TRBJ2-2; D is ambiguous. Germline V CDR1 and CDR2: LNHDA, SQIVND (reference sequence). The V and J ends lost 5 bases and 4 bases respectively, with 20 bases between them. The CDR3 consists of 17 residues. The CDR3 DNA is TGTGCCAGTAGTGCATACCACTTGGGAACCGGCACCGGGGAGCTGTTTTTT. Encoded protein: CASSAYHLGTGTGELFF.

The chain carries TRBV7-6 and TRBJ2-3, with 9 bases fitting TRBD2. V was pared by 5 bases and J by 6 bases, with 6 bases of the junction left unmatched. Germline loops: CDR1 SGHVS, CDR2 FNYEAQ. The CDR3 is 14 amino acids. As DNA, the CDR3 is TGTGCCAGCAGCCTAAGCGGGGGGCCGGATACGCAGTATTTT. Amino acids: CASSLSGGPDTQYF.

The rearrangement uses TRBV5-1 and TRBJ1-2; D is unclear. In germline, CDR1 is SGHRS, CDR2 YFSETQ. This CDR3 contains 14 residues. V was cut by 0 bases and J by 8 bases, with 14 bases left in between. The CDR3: CASSLVGTGYGYTF. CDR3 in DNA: TGCGCCAGCAGCTTGGTTGGTACGGGTTACGGCTACACCTTC. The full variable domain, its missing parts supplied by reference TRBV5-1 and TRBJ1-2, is KAGVTQTPRYLIKTRGQQVTLSCSPISGHRSVSWYQQTPGQGLQFLFEYFSETQRNKGNFPGRFSGRQFSNSRSEMNVSTLELGDSALYLCASSLVGTGYGYTFGSGTRLTVV.

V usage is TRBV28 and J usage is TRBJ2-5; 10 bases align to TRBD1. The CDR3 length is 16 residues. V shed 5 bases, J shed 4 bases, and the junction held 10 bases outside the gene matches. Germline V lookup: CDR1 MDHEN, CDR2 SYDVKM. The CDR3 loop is CASSETGGDGVETQYF. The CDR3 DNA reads TGTGCCAGCAGTGAGACAGGGGGCGATGGGGTAGAGACCCAGTACTTC.

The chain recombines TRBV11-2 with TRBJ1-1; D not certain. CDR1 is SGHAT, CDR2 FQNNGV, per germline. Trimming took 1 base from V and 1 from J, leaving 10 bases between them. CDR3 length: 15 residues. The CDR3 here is CASSLVWPGNTEAFF. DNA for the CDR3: TGTGCCAGCAGCTTAGTTTGGCCAGGGAACACTGAAGCTTTCTTT.

CDR3 sequence (DNA): TGTGCCAGCAAAGGGACTACCCAAGCCCATGAGCAGTACTTC. Protein product: CASKGTTQAHEQYF. This chain uses TRBV2 with TRBJ2-7; TRBD2 matches 7 bases. Losses at the gene ends were 7 bases for V and 7 bases for J; bases not matched to a gene: 13. Germline-derived CDR1 and CDR2 are SNHLY and FYNNEI. The CDR3 has 14 residues.